The 4 T cell receptor beta chains reported below all come from one sample, sequenced in a study of CD8+ T cells in alopecia areata. Specified treatment: oral pan-JAK inhibitor, 5-10 mg twice daily. It was cDNA, reverse transcribed from extracted RNA, that served as the sequencing template. Assay used: immunoSEQ multiplex PCR; TCRdb lists only in-frame clones, some missing. The sample has 150,000 to 200,000 clones, about 47% seen once; the top ten hold around 10%. Sequenced material: CD8+ T cells sorted from blood, taken at week 52, from a patient treated with tofacitinib. Receptor source: a human donor with alopecia areata.

This clone was counted a few times. The chain uses TRBV19 and TRBJ1-1; D is possibly TRBD1 (5 bases). Between the trimmed V and J ends, which lost 6 bases and 4 bases, there was a span of 15 bases. The CDR3 runs to 14 residues. Looked up from germline, CDR1 is LNHDA and CDR2 is SQIVND (reference sequence). The chain's CDR3 is CASSLGARATEAFF. DNA of the CDR3: TGTGCCAGTAGCCTCGGGGCGCGGGCCACTGAAGCTTTCTTT.

The chain links TRBV30 to TRBJ2-3; weak D call: TRBD2 (6 bases). The CDR3 is 15 amino acids. Germline lookup yields CDR1 GTSNPN and CDR2 SVGIG (reference sequence). V lost 1 base, J lost 1 base, and 12 bases lay in between. Here the CDR3 DNA reads TGTGCCTGGAGTGCGGGGGATGGGGGCACAGATACGCAGTATTTT. Translating it yields CAWSAGDGGTDTQYF.

This chain connects TRBV5-1 to TRBJ1-6; the match to TRBD1 covers 9 bases. V lost 0 bases to trimming and J lost 9 bases; unmatched junction nucleotides: 7. The germline gives CDR1 SGHRS, CDR2 YFSETQ. The length of the CDR3 is 16 residues. Here the CDR3 reads CASSLAVGQGSSPLHF. The CDR3, as DNA: TGCGCCAGCAGCTTGGCGGTGGGACAGGGCAGTTCACCCCTCCACTTT.

For this clone: A much larger clone lies a single base off, so this may be a read error. The chain couples TRBV4-1 to TRBJ2-7; tentative D call: TRBD1 (5 bases). The germline gives CDR1 MGHRA, CDR2 YSYEKL. This CDR3 comprises 13 residues. Deletions cut 1 base from V and 6 bases from J, with 10 bases between. The CDR3 sequence is CASSQGETAEQYF. CDR3 DNA: TGCGCCAGCAGCCAAGGCGAGACAGCCGAGCAGTACTTC.